This paragraph reports one T cell receptor (beta chain). This entry belongs to a study of identical twins. TCRdb re-analysed the 5' RACE reads in MiXCR, keeping a single row per CDR3 protein. The sample contains some 660,000 distinct CDR3 sequences, under 9% of which appear only once. CDR1 MRHNA and CDR2 SNTAGT come from the germline V gene. V shed 2 bases and J shed 1 base, with 9 bases lying between them. The CDR3 extends over 16 amino acids. The sample also formed part of further work on yellow fever vaccine responses in identical twins.

This clonotype originated in a woman aged 18-29 years in good health. Sequences were obtained from PBMCs. The chain is built from TRBV6-4 and TRBJ2-6; D is perhaps TRBD1 or TRBD2 (5 bases each). The DNA for the CDR3 is TGTGCCAGCAGTGACAGGGGAGAGTCTGGGGCCAACGTCCTGACTTTC. Translation: CASSDRGESGANVLTF.